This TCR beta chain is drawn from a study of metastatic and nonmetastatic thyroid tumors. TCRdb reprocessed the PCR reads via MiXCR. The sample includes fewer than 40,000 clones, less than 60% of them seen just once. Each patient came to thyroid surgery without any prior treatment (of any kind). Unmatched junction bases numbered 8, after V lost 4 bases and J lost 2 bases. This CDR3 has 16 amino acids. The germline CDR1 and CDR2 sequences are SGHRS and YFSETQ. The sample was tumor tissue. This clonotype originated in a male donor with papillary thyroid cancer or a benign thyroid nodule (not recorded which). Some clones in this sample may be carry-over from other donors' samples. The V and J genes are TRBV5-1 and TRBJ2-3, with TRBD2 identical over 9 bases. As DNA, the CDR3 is TGCGCCAGCAGCGTTCCTAGCGGGGTCGACACAGATACGCAGTATTTT. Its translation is CASSVPSGVDTDTQYF.